This entry concerns a single T cell receptor beta chain. What it binds is not known. Germline V CDR1 and CDR2: LGHNA, YSLEER. Trimming stripped 2 bases from V and 8 bases from J, with 18 bases between. The CDR3 consists of 15 residues. The source of the sample is a study of cytomegalovirus exposure and HLA in healthy donors. Study-level points and caveats: Confirmation in vitro established that a few CMV-associated chains were specific for CMV antigens. 150 or so TCR beta chains were listed as cytomegalovirus-associated.

Clones were sequenced by immunoSEQ multiplex PCR, and TCRdb holds only the in-frame ones, with some missing. The sample has over 250,000 clones; approximately 86% are singletons. The receptor's source is a woman aged 18-29 years in good health and CMV-seronegative. The material sequenced was PBMCs. J is TRBJ1-2 and V is TRBV4-3, with D perhaps matching TRBD1 (6 bases). The CDR3: CASSQSRGRVIGYTF. DNA for the CDR3: TGCGCCAGCAGCCAATCCAGGGGCAGGGTCATAGGCTACACCTTC.